This T cell receptor (beta chain) emerged from a study of T-cell memory formation after mild COVID-19. This clonotype was counted at least ten times. One entry per CDR3 protein results from TCRdb running MiXCR on the 5' RACE reads. The table includes roughly 580,000 distinct CDR3 sequences, about a sixth detected once. V lost 3 bases and J lost 4, with 13 bases in between. The CDR3 consists of 14 residues. CDR1 is KGHSH, CDR2 LQKENI, per germline. Sequenced material: PBMCs or a T cell subset sorted from them (not recorded which). This TCR was sampled from an adult woman who had mild COVID-19 (a few samples of this study predate the infection). Cell type and time point are not known. The rearrangement links TRBV18 to TRBJ2-7; tentatively, D is TRBD1 (6 bases). In DNA form, the CDR3 reads TGTGCCAGCTCACCGACCCAAACAGGGTACGAGCAGTACTTC. Protein: CASSPTQTGYEQYF. The full variable domain, completed using reference TRBV18 and TRBJ2-7, is NAGVMQNPRHLVRRRGQEARLRCSPMKGHSHVYWYRQLPEEGLKFMVYLQKENIIDESGMPKERFSAEFPKEGPSILRIQQVVRGDSAAYFCASSPTQTGYEQYFGPGTRLTVT.